Shown below are 13 T cell receptor beta chains from a single sample sequenced in a study of OX40 agonist ivuxolimab in advanced cancers. Produced via immunoSEQ multiplex PCR; TCRdb's table is partial and in-frame only. The repertoire consists of over 50,000 clones, with roughly 87% occurring once and the leading ten covering approximately 5.4%. The source was CD4+ or CD8+ T cells sorted from blood, collected in a trial of the OX40 agonist ivuxolimab. The receptors here all came from an adult with an advanced solid tumor such as melanoma, head and neck, liver or kidney cancer.

The V call is TRBV6-5, the J call TRBJ2-7; D may be TRBD1 or TRBD2 (6 bases each). CDR3 length: 12 residues. V was shortened by 5 bases and J by 7 bases, with 12 bases between the two germline ends. CDR1 MNHEY and CDR2 SVGAGI come from the germline V gene. CDR3 in amino acids: CASSEGGGEQYF. The CDR3 bases are TGTGCCAGCAGTGAAGGAGGGGGGGAGCAGTACTTC.

The rearrangement links TRBV7-9 to TRBJ2-7, with D possibly matching TRBD1 (6 bases). Deletions cut 0 bases from V and 6 bases from J, with 9 bases between. The V gene's germline CDR1 is SEHNR and CDR2 FQNEAQ (reference sequence). This CDR3 has 13 residues. In DNA, the CDR3 is TGTGCCAGCAGCTTAGCTGGGGGCCGCGAGCAGTACTTC. Its translation: CASSLAGGREQYF.

The chain recombines TRBV4-1 with TRBJ1-1; D is undetermined. This CDR3 region has 15 residues. V was pared by 0 bases and J by 0 bases, with 8 bases between. Germline V gene data show CDR1 as MGHRA and CDR2 as YSYEKL. The CDR3 bases are TGCGCCAGCAGCCAAGATCGGAGGGTGAACACTGAAGCTTTCTTT. Amino acids: CASSQDRRVNTEAFF.

V is TRBV7-2 and J is TRBJ1-3; D remains unclear. The germline CDR1 and CDR2 sequences are SGHTA and FQGNSA. Trimming took off 1 base at V and 2 bases at J, with 12 bases between the two ends. The length of the CDR3 is 16 residues. CDR3 sequence reads: CASSLVRVGAGNTIYF. CDR3 DNA sequence: TGTGCCAGCAGCTTAGTACGGGTCGGAGCTGGAAACACCATATATTTT.

V usage is TRBV19 and J usage is TRBJ1-4, with 7 bases identical to TRBD1. The junction had 8 bases not matched to a gene; V was cut back by 5 bases and J by 8 bases. This CDR3 spans 14 amino acids. CDR1 is LNHDA and CDR2 is SQIVND in the germline V gene (reference sequence). Here the CDR3 reads CASSPSRGNEKLFF. The CDR3 coding sequence is TGTGCCAGTAGTCCGAGCAGGGGGAACGAAAAACTGTTTTTT.

CDR3 nucleotide sequence: TGTGCCAGCAGCTTACTTAGTCAGGGAACGCGCAATGAGCAGTTCTTC. Translating gives CASSLLSQGTRNEQFF. The chain is built from TRBV7-2 and TRBJ2-1, with D possibly TRBD1 on 5 matching bases. Germline CDR1 reads SGHTA; CDR2 reads FQGNSA. Trimming left V 2 bases short and J 6 bases short, with 17 bases between. There are 16 residues in the CDR3.

This clone came up once. The chain employs TRBV5-1 and TRBJ1-3; maybe TRBD1 (5 bases). Germline CDR1 is SGHRS and CDR2 is YFSETQ. With 3 bases removed from V and 4 bases from J, the gap between germline ends came to 14 bases. The CDR3 has 15 amino acids. This CDR3 reads CASSSGTTAGNTIYF. CDR3 sequence (DNA): TGCGCCAGCAGCTCGGGGACCACGGCCGGAAACACCATATATTTT.

The chain joins TRBV30 to TRBJ1-2; D is uncertain. This CDR3 comprises 11 residues. Per the germline V gene, CDR1 is GTSNPN and CDR2 is SVGIG (reference sequence). V was trimmed by 0 bases and J by 8 bases, leaving 7 bases between them. The chain's CDR3 is CAWSVLAGYTF. The CDR3 DNA is TGTGCCTGGAGTGTACTGGCGGGCTACACCTTC.

V and J are TRBV6-1 and TRBJ1-4; D possibly corresponds to TRBD1 (5 bases). Germline V gene sequence: CDR1 MNHNS, CDR2 SASEGT. The V end was cut by 10 bases, the J end by 7 bases, with 19 bases between. The CDR3 is made up of 14 amino acids. This CDR3 is CATDPGTSGEKLFF. In DNA, the CDR3 is TGTGCCACCGATCCCGGGACGAGTGGTGAAAAACTGTTTTTT.

The genes are TRBV6-5 and TRBJ2-1; D unclear. Germline V gives CDR1 MNHEY, CDR2 SVGAGI. The ends were cut back, 4 bases at V and 3 bases at J, with 4 bases in the middle. This CDR3 comprises 12 residues. The CDR3 DNA follows: TGTGCCAGCAGTTCGAACTACAATGAGCAGTTCTTC. Residues: CASSSNYNEQFF.

This chain links TRBV10-2 with TRBJ2-5; D may match TRBD1 or TRBD2 (5 bases each). V dropped 3 bases and J dropped 4 bases, with 21 bases sitting between them. The CDR3 is 17 amino acids. Germline V gives CDR1 WSHSY, CDR2 SAAADI. In nucleotides, the CDR3 is TGCGCCAGCAGTGAAGTGCCCGGGGTAGGGGTAGGAGAGACCCAGTACTTC. As protein: CASSEVPGVGVGETQYF.

J is TRBJ2-3 and V is TRBV6-4; D is undetermined. The CDR3 is made up of 15 amino acids. Between the trimmed V and J ends, which lost 6 bases and 0 bases, there was a span of 13 bases. Germline loops: CDR1 MRHNA, CDR2 SNTAGT. CDR3 nucleotides: TGTGCCAGCAGCGCGACTGCAACGAGCACAGATACGCAGTATTTT. Its protein is CASSATATSTDTQYF.

V gene TRBV7-9 combines with J gene TRBJ2-1; TRBD2 aligns across 9 bases. The J segment lost 9 bases and the V segment lost 2 bases, leaving 5 bases of the junction unmatched. The germline gives CDR1 SEHNR, CDR2 FQNEAQ (reference sequence). This CDR3 contains 14 residues. The CDR3 region is CASSLQREEGEQFF. Here the CDR3 DNA reads TGTGCCAGCAGCTTACAGCGGGAGGAGGGTGAGCAGTTCTTC.